This is a list of T cell receptor beta chains from one sample in a study of response to subunit inactivated influenza vaccine. TCRdb independently ran MiXCR on the RT-PCR reads; one entry per CDR3 protein. The sample has 590,000 or so distinct CDR3 sequences, less than 15% seen once. The sequenced sample was PBMCs from blood, obtained approximately 15 days before vaccination. The receptors were gathered from a man aged 45-65 years who received an inactivated influenza vaccine. Each CDR3 is given with its conserved first and last residue. A D gene is named only where the DNA matches it firmly. Size values are once, few and many counts, or a class for expanded clones, and some rows have none.

clone size: few; V gene: TRBV7-2; J gene: TRBJ2-5; D gene: TRBD1; CDR3 protein: CASSLAEGAGKTQYF; CDR3 DNA: TGTGCCAGCAGCTTAGCCGAGGGGGCAGGGAAGACCCAGTACTTC
clone size: many; V gene: TRBV29-1; J gene: TRBJ2-3; D gene: .; CDR3 protein: CSVEGGRDSDTQYF; CDR3 DNA: TGCAGCGTTGAAGGGGGCAGGGATTCAGATACGCAGTATTTT
clone size: few; V gene: TRBV12-3/TRBV12-4; J gene: TRBJ1-1; D gene: .; CDR3 protein: CASSLHRSNTEAFF; CDR3 DNA: TGTGCCAGCAGTTTACACAGGAGCAACACTGAAGCTTTCTTT
clone size: .; V gene: TRBV27; J gene: TRBJ2-2; D gene: TRBD2; CDR3 protein: CASTPTSGTSGELFF; CDR3 DNA: TGTGCCAGCACCCCGACTAGCGGGACTTCCGGGGAGCTGTTTTTT
clone size: few; V gene: TRBV15; J gene: TRBJ2-2; D gene: .; CDR3 protein: CATSREDRIINTGELFF; CDR3 DNA: TGTGCCACCAGCAGAGAGGACAGAATTATTAACACCGGGGAGCTGTTTTTT
clone size: .; V gene: TRBV11-2; J gene: TRBJ2-5; D gene: .; CDR3 protein: CASSLGAPAGGETQYF; CDR3 DNA: TGTGCCAGCAGCTTAGGTGCCCCGGCAGGGGGGGAGACCCAGTACTTC
clone size: .; V gene: TRBV28; J gene: TRBJ2-7; D gene: TRBD1; CDR3 protein: CASSSPGTGGGYEQYF; CDR3 DNA: TGTGCCAGCAGTTCCCCCGGGACAGGGGGAGGTTACGAGCAGTACTTC
clone size: few; V gene: TRBV29-1; J gene: TRBJ2-7; D gene: .; CDR3 protein: CSVRTGITSYEQYF; CDR3 DNA: TGCAGCGTTCGCACAGGGATTACTTCCTACGAGCAGTACTTC
clone size: .; V gene: TRBV29-1; J gene: TRBJ1-1; D gene: .; CDR3 protein: CSVEQGWTEAFF; CDR3 DNA: TGCAGCGTTGAGCAGGGCTGGACTGAAGCTTTCTTT
clone size: .; V gene: TRBV19; J gene: TRBJ1-5; D gene: TRBD1; CDR3 protein: CASSIGTGSNQPQHF; CDR3 DNA: TGTGCCAGTAGTATTGGGACAGGGAGCAATCAGCCCCAGCATTTT
clone size: few; V gene: TRBV4-3; J gene: TRBJ2-3; D gene: TRBD1; CDR3 protein: CASSQDEGTGSPDTQYF; CDR3 DNA: TGCGCCAGCAGCCAAGATGAGGGGACAGGGAGCCCAGATACGCAGTATTTT
clone size: many; V gene: TRBV20-1; J gene: TRBJ2-1; D gene: TRBD2; CDR3 protein: CSADPGLASYNEQFF; CDR3 DNA: TGCAGTGCTGACCCGGGACTAGCCTCCTACAATGAGCAGTTCTTC
clone size: few; V gene: TRBV12-3/TRBV12-4; J gene: TRBJ2-7; D gene: .; CDR3 protein: CASSLGGGGNEQYF; CDR3 DNA: TGTGCCAGCAGTTTAGGAGGGGGCGGGAACGAGCAGTACTTC
clone size: few; V gene: TRBV30; J gene: TRBJ2-6; D gene: .; CDR3 protein: CASGTGANVLTF; CDR3 DNA: TGTGCCTCCGGTACTGGAGCCAACGTCCTGACTTTC
clone size: few; V gene: TRBV7-6; J gene: TRBJ1-6; D gene: .; CDR3 protein: CASSLDMVSPLHF; CDR3 DNA: TGTGCCAGCAGCTTAGATATGGTTTCACCCCTCCACTTT
clone size: few; V gene: TRBV4-1; J gene: TRBJ2-2; D gene: TRBD2; CDR3 protein: CASSQELTGRNIAGDTGELFF; CDR3 DNA: TGCGCCAGCAGCCAGGAGTTAACCGGCAGAAATATAGCGGGAGACACCGGGGAGCTGTTTTTT
clone size: many; V gene: TRBV2; J gene: TRBJ1-6; D gene: TRBD1; CDR3 protein: CASRTDRGGYSPLHF; CDR3 DNA: TGTGCCAGCAGAACGGACAGGGGCGGATATTCACCCCTCCACTTT
clone size: few; V gene: TRBV28; J gene: TRBJ1-5; D gene: .; CDR3 protein: CASSPVRGPQHF; CDR3 DNA: TGTGCCAGCAGTCCCGTCCGGGGGCCTCAGCATTTT
clone size: .; V gene: TRBV7-8; J gene: TRBJ2-2; D gene: .; CDR3 protein: CASSPTLHGGGELFF; CDR3 DNA: TGTGCCAGCAGCCCCACTCTCCATGGGGGCGGGGAGCTGTTTTTT
clone size: few; V gene: TRBV9; J gene: TRBJ2-4; D gene: .; CDR3 protein: CASSVDTGSKNIQYF; CDR3 DNA: TGTGCCAGCAGCGTAGATACGGGTTCCAAAAACATTCAGTACTTC
clone size: few; V gene: TRBV29-1; J gene: TRBJ2-3; D gene: .; CDR3 protein: CSVGAQLTDTQYF; CDR3 DNA: TGCAGCGTAGGGGCACAGCTCACAGATACGCAGTATTTT
clone size: .; V gene: TRBV3-1; J gene: TRBJ1-2; D gene: .; CDR3 protein: CASSQDDGGRYGYTF; CDR3 DNA: TGTGCCAGCAGCCAAGATGATGGAGGCCGCTATGGCTACACCTTC
clone size: .; V gene: TRBV6-5; J gene: TRBJ1-1; D gene: .; CDR3 protein: CASSYRTGLNTEAFF; CDR3 DNA: TGTGCCAGCAGTTACAGGACGGGTTTGAACACTGAAGCTTTCTTT
clone size: .; V gene: TRBV3-1; J gene: TRBJ1-6; D gene: .; CDR3 protein: CASSSIRDGNSPLHF; CDR3 DNA: TGTGCCAGCAGTTCAATACGGGACGGAAATTCACCCCTCCACTTT
clone size: few; V gene: TRBV11-1; J gene: TRBJ2-1; D gene: TRBD2; CDR3 protein: CASSLAGGTASGSFYNEQFF; CDR3 DNA: TGTGCCAGCAGCTTAGCGGGGGGTACGGCTAGCGGGAGTTTTTACAATGAGCAGTTCTTC
clone size: many; V gene: TRBV5-1; J gene: TRBJ2-3; D gene: TRBD2; CDR3 protein: CASNWGGEDTQYF; CDR3 DNA: TGCGCCAGCAACTGGGGGGGGGAAGATACGCAGTATTTT
clone size: few; V gene: TRBV4-2; J gene: TRBJ2-3; D gene: .; CDR3 protein: CASTTHRTKSDTQYF; CDR3 DNA: TGTGCCAGCACCACACACCGGACCAAGTCAGATACGCAGTATTTT
clone size: .; V gene: TRBV12-3/TRBV12-4; J gene: TRBJ2-7; D gene: TRBD2; CDR3 protein: CASSHRGVYEQYF; CDR3 DNA: TGTGCCAGCAGCCACCGGGGGGTCTACGAGCAGTACTTC
clone size: few; V gene: TRBV12-3/TRBV12-4; J gene: TRBJ2-6; D gene: TRBD1; CDR3 protein: CASTKTGSWANVLTF; CDR3 DNA: TGTGCCAGCACTAAGACAGGGAGCTGGGCCAACGTCCTGACTTTC
clone size: few; V gene: TRBV20-1; J gene: TRBJ2-3; D gene: .; CDR3 protein: CSASILGLDTQYF; CDR3 DNA: TGCAGTGCCAGCATCCTAGGGTTAGATACGCAGTATTTT
clone size: few; V gene: TRBV28; J gene: TRBJ2-1; D gene: TRBD2; CDR3 protein: CASSLFLGGSKDNEQFF; CDR3 DNA: TGTGCCAGCAGTTTATTCCTGGGGGGGTCAAAAGACAATGAGCAGTTCTTC
clone size: many; V gene: TRBV12-3/TRBV12-4; J gene: TRBJ2-1; D gene: .; CDR3 protein: CASRSDGTQFF; CDR3 DNA: TGTGCCAGCAGGTCCGATGGGACGCAGTTCTTC
clone size: .; V gene: TRBV6-1; J gene: TRBJ2-3; D gene: .; CDR3 protein: CASSLRDNFVDTQYF; CDR3 DNA: TGTGCCAGCAGCCTCCGGGACAACTTCGTAGATACGCAGTATTTT
clone size: .; V gene: TRBV6-1; J gene: TRBJ1-5; D gene: .; CDR3 protein: CASSGGVGNQPQHF; CDR3 DNA: TGTGCCAGTTCAGGAGGAGTCGGCAATCAGCCCCAGCATTTT
clone size: few; V gene: TRBV10-3; J gene: TRBJ2-1; D gene: .; CDR3 protein: CAISDPNRGSSYNEQFF; CDR3 DNA: TGTGCCATCAGTGATCCCAATAGGGGCAGCTCCTACAATGAGCAGTTCTTC
clone size: few; V gene: TRBV20-1; J gene: TRBJ2-3; D gene: TRBD2; CDR3 protein: CSAPGLAGVLDTQYF; CDR3 DNA: TGCAGTGCACCCGGACTAGCGGGAGTGTTAGATACGCAGTATTTT
clone size: few; V gene: TRBV5-5; J gene: TRBJ1-2; D gene: TRBD1; CDR3 protein: CASSFRGSNYGYTF; CDR3 DNA: TGTGCCAGCAGCTTCAGGGGGTCTAACTATGGCTACACCTTC
clone size: few; V gene: TRBV15; J gene: TRBJ2-7; D gene: .; CDR3 protein: CATSRDNRDEQYF; CDR3 DNA: TGTGCCACCAGCAGAGATAACAGGGACGAGCAGTACTTC
clone size: .; V gene: TRBV6-5; J gene: TRBJ2-1; D gene: .; CDR3 protein: CASSYVTRFDEQFF; CDR3 DNA: TGTGCCAGCAGTTACGTGACACGATTCGATGAGCAGTTCTTC
clone size: few; V gene: TRBV9; J gene: TRBJ2-3; D gene: .; CDR3 protein: CASSHSAGVTDTQYF; CDR3 DNA: TGTGCCAGCAGCCACTCCGCAGGGGTCACAGATACGCAGTATTTT
clone size: .; V gene: TRBV12-3/TRBV12-4; J gene: TRBJ2-7; D gene: TRBD1; CDR3 protein: CASMQRQGASEQYF; CDR3 DNA: TGTGCCAGCATGCAGAGACAGGGGGCATCCGAGCAGTACTTC
clone size: .; V gene: TRBV5-1; J gene: TRBJ2-1; D gene: TRBD1; CDR3 protein: CASSRDRGSLYNEQFF; CDR3 DNA: TGCGCCAGCAGTCGGGACAGGGGGTCTTTATACAATGAGCAGTTCTTC